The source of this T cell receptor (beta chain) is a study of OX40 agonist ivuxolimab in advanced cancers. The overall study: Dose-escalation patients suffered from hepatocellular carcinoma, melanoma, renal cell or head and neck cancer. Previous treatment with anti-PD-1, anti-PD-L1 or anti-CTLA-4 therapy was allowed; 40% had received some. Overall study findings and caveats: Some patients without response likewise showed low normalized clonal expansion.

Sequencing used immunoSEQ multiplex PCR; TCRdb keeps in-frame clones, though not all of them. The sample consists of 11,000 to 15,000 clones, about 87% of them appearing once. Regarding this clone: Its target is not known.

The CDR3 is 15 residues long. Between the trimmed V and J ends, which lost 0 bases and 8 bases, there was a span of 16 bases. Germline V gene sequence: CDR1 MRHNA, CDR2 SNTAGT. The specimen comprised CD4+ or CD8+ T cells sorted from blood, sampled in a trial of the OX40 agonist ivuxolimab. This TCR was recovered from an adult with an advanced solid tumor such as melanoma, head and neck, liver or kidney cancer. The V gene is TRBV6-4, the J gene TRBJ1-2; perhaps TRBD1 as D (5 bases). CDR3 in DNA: TGTGCCAGCAGTGACTCATCGAGACAGCCCGGGGGCTACACCTTC. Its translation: CASSDSSRQPGGYTF.